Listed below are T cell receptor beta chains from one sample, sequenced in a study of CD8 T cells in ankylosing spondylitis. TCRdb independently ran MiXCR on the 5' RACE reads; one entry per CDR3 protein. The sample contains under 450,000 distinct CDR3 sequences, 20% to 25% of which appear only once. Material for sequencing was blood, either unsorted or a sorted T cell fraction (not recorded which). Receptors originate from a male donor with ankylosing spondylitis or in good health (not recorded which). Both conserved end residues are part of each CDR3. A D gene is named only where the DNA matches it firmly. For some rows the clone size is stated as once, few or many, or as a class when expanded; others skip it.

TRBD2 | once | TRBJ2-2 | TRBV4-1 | TGCGCCAGCAGCCAAGGGGGACTAGCGGGGGGGCAGAACACCGGGGAGCTGTTTTTT | CASSQGGLAGGQNTGELFF
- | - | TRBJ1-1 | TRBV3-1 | TGTGCCAGCAGCCAAGGGGCAGTGAACACTGAAGCTTTCTTT | CASSQGAVNTEAFF
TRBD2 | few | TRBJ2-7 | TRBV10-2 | TGCGCCAGCAGCCGCAGCGGGACTAGCGGGGGGTACGAGCAGTACTTC | CASSRSGTSGGYEQYF
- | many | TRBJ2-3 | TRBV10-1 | TGCGCCAGCAGTGACGGCGGTACGCAGTATTTT | CASSDGGTQYF
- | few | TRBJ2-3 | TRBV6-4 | TGTGCCAGCAGGGCGGCCTGGGACACTGGGGGAGATACGCAGTATTTT | CASRAAWDTGGDTQYF
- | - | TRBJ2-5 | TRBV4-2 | TGTGCCAGCAGTCAAAGAGAGTTGGAGACCCAGTACTTC | CASSQRELETQYF
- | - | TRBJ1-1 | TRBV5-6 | TGTGCCAGCAGCCCCGTTGGTTCGCGCACTGAAGCTTTCTTT | CASSPVGSRTEAFF
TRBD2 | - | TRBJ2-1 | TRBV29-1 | TGCAGCGTTGACGCCCCCATGGGGGGGAGCTCCTACAATGAGCAGTTCTTC | CSVDAPMGGSSYNEQFF
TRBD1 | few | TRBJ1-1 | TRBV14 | TGTGCCAGCCATGGCTCCCCGGGACAGCGGGACACTGAAGCTTTCTTT | CASHGSPGQRDTEAFF
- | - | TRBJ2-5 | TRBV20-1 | TGCAGTGCTAGAGGCCCCCGGGACACCTCTCGGGAGACCCAGTACTTC | CSARGPRDTSRETQYF
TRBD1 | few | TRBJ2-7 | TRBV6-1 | TGTGCCAGCAGTCCTCAGGGGGCAGGCTACGAGCAGTACTTC | CASSPQGAGYEQYF
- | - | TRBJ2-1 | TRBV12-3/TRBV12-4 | TGTGCCAGCACCTTCGGAGGGGGGCTCTACAATGAGCAGTTCTTC | CASTFGGGLYNEQFF
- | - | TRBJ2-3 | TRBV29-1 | TGCAGCGTTGATATGGGCGGGCCTACGCAGTATTTT | CSVDMGGPTQYF
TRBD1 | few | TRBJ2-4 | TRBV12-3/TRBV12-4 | TGTGCCAGCAGCCCGGGGACAGTCCAATGGGGCATTCAGTACTTC | CASSPGTVQWGIQYF
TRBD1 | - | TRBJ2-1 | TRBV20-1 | TGCAGTGCTAGAGATATAGGGGCGACAGGGGGGCACTACAATGAGCAGTTCTTC | CSARDIGATGGHYNEQFF
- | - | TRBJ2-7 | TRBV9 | TGTGCCAGCAGCGCCCCAGGGAGGTACGAGCAGTACTTC | CASSAPGRYEQYF
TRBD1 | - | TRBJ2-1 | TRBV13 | TGTGCCAGCAGCTCGGGGACAGATTACAATGAGCAGTTCTTC | CASSSGTDYNEQFF
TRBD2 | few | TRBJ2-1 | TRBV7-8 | TGTGCCAGCAGCATGGGGACTAGCGGTAATGAGCAGTTCTTC | CASSMGTSGNEQFF
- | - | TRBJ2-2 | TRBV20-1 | TGCAGTGCACCCCCCAGGGGATCCGGGGAGCTGTTTTTT | CSAPPRGSGELFF
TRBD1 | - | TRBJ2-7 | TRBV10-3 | TGTGCCATCAGTGAGTCGGGGACAGGGGGTTACGAGCAGTACTTC | CAISESGTGGYEQYF
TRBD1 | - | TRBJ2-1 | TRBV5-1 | TGCGCCAGCCACGCAGACTGGACAGGGCTGGGGGTTGAGCAGTTCTTC | CASHADWTGLGVEQFF
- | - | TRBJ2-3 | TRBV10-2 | TGCGCCAGCAGTGAGTTTGACGATAGCACAGATACGCAGTATTTT | CASSEFDDSTDTQYF
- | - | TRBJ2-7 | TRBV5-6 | TGTGCCAGCAGCCCCACTTGGGGCGACGAGCAGTACTTC | CASSPTWGDEQYF
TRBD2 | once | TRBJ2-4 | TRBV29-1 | TGCAGCGTTGAGGGGACTAGCGGGGGGGCGGGATCGGCCAAAAACATTCAGTACTTC | CSVEGTSGGAGSAKNIQYF
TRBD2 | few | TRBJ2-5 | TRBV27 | TGTGCCAGCAGTTCCCGCGAGACTAGCGGGATACAAGAGACCCAGTACTTC | CASSSRETSGIQETQYF
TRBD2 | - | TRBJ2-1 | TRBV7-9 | TGTGCCAGCAGCACGGGGGGTTCCTACAATGAGCAGTTCTTC | CASSTGGSYNEQFF
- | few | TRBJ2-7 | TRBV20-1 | TGCAGTGCTAGAGATTGGACCTACGAGCAGTACTTC | CSARDWTYEQYF
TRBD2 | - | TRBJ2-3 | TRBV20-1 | TGCAGTGCTAGAGAAGCGGGGGGCCCCCACGATACGCAGTATTTT | CSAREAGGPHDTQYF
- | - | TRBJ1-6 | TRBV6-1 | TGTGCCAGCAGCCCCTTGGCTATCGGGGATTCACCCCTCCACTTT | CASSPLAIGDSPLHF
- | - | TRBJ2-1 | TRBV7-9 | TGTGCCAGCAGTTCAACTTCTATCTCCTACAATGAGCAGTTCTTC | CASSSTSISYNEQFF
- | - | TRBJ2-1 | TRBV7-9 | TGTGCCAGCAGCTTAGACCTCGAGCAGTTCTTC | CASSLDLEQFF
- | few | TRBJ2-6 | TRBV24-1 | TGTGCCACCAGTGCGAGCCAGGGTACCGGGGCCAACGTCCTGACTTTC | CATSASQGTGANVLTF
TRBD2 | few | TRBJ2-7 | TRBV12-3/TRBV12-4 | TGTGCCAGCAGTTTAGCGGCGGGAGGTCCCTACGAGCAGTACTTC | CASSLAAGGPYEQYF
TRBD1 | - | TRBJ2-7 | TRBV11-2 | TGTGCCAGCAGCTTACGACGGACAGGGGGCGGAGGCGAGCAGTACTTC | CASSLRRTGGGGEQYF
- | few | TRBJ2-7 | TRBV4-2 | TGTGCCAGCAGCCAAGTATTGGCAGGGTACGAGCAGTACTTC | CASSQVLAGYEQYF
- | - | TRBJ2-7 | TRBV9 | TGTGCCAGCAGCGTAGAGGGCGGTTCCTACGAGCAGTACTTC | CASSVEGGSYEQYF
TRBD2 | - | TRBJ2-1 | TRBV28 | TGTGCCAGCAGTCCCTCCGGGGGGTTAAATGAGCAGTTCTTC | CASSPSGGLNEQFF
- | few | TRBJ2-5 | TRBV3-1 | TGTGCCAGCAGCCAAGATCGGGGAGCGTACCAAGAGACCCAGTACTTC | CASSQDRGAYQETQYF
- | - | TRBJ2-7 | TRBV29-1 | TGCAGCGTCCCTCGAGACAGCAACTCCTACGAGCAGTACTTC | CSVPRDSNSYEQYF
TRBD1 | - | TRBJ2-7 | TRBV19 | TGTGCCAGTAGTACCTGGACAGGGGATTCCTACGAGCAGTACTTC | CASSTWTGDSYEQYF
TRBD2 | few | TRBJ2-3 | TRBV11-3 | TGTGCCAGCAGCTCCGGGACTAGCGACACAGATACGCAGTATTTT | CASSSGTSDTDTQYF
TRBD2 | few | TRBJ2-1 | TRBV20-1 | TGCAGTGCTAGAGACACTAGCGGGGTCTACAATGAGCAGTTCTTC | CSARDTSGVYNEQFF
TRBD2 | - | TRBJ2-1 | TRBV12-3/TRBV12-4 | TGTGCCAGCAGTTTAGGAGGAGCGGGGGGGCGGGAGCAGTTCTTC | CASSLGGAGGREQFF
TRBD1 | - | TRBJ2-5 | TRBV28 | TGTGCCAGTCAGGGGGAAAAGACCCAGTACTTC | CASQGEKTQYF
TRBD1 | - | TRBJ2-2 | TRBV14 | TGTGCCAGCAGCCAAGGTGAAACGGGACAGGGGTTTAACACCGGGGAGCTGTTTTTT | CASSQGETGQGFNTGELFF
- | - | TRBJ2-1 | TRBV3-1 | TGTGCCAGCAGCCAAGAGATGGGACGACCCCCCTACAATGAGCAGTTCTTC | CASSQEMGRPPYNEQFF
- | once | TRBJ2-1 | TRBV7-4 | TGTGCCAGCATCCAAGGGGGGGGTCAGTGGTCTCTCTCCTACAATGAGCAGTTCTTC | CASIQGGGQWSLSYNEQFF
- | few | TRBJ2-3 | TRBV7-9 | TGTGCCAGCCTCCCGCAGGGGAGGACAGATACGCAGTATTTT | CASLPQGRTDTQYF
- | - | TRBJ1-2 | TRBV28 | TGTGCCAGCAGTTCCCGGACAGAGAGTACGGATGGCTACACCTTC | CASSSRTESTDGYTF
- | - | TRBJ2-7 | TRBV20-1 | TGCAGTGCTAGCAAGGGACGGAACTACGAGCAGTACTTC | CSASKGRNYEQYF
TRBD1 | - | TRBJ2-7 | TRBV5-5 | TGTGCCAGCAGCACGACCGGACAGGGAATCTACGAGCAGTACTTC | CASSTTGQGIYEQYF
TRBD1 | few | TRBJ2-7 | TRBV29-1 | TGCAGCATATTCGGGACAGCTATGGACGAGCAGTACTTC | CSIFGTAMDEQYF
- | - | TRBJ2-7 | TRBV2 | TGTGCCAGCAGAGACCCTAATATAAACGAGCAGTACTTC | CASRDPNINEQYF
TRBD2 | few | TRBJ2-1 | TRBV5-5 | TGTGCCAGCAGCTTGGGGGCGGACCTACTAGCGGGGGGGCCCATCTTC | CASSLGADLLAGGPIF
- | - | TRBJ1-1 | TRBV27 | TGTGCCAGCAGTGGCCTGGACAGAGAAGCTTTCTTT | CASSGLDREAFF
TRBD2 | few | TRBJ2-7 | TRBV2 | TGTGCCAGCAGTGAGGGACTAGAGGTTCAGGAGCAGTACTTC | CASSEGLEVQEQYF
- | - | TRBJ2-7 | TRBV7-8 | TGTGCCAGCAGCCGCGCTAACCCGGCGGGCGAGCAGTACTTC | CASSRANPAGEQYF
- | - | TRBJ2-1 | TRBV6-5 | TGTGCCAGCAGTAACTCAGGGGGGAATGAGCAGTTCTTC | CASSNSGGNEQFF
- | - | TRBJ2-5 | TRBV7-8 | TGTGCCAGCAGCCTCGACTGGGGTCCGGGCGAGACCCAGTACTTC | CASSLDWGPGETQYF
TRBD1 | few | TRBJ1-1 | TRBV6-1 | TGTGCCAGCAGTGAAGAGGGACAGCTGAACACTGAAGCTTTCTTT | CASSEEGQLNTEAFF